The rows below give T cell receptor beta chains drawn from one sample of a study of CD8 T cells in Susac syndrome. TCRdb called the immunoSEQ multiplex PCR reads again in MiXCR, with one record for every CDR3 protein. The repertoire consists of tens of thousands of distinct CDR3 sequences, with 90% to 95% occurring once and the leading ten covering roughly 0.15%. Sequencing was done on a sample of CD4+ T cells from PBMCs. These receptors originate from a human donor with Susac syndrome. Both conserved end residues are part of each CDR3. The order of the fields is V gene, clone size, J gene, D gene, CDR3 protein, CDR3 DNA. D genes are given only for firm matches. A clone size is listed for some rows: how often the clone was seen (once, few, many), or a class if it is expanded.

V gene: TRBV10-3; clone size: .; J gene: TRBJ2-1; D gene: TRBD1; CDR3 protein: CAISGTGYNEQFF; CDR3 DNA: TGTGCCATCAGCGGGACAGGATACAATGAGCAGTTCTTC
V gene: TRBV28; clone size: .; J gene: TRBJ2-3; D gene: TRBD2; CDR3 protein: CASSPHSGGIDTQYF; CDR3 DNA: TGTGCCAGCAGTCCTCATTCCGGGGGGATAGATACGCAGTATTTT
V gene: TRBV27; clone size: .; J gene: TRBJ2-7; D gene: .; CDR3 protein: CASSFRGGDRIYSYEQYF; CDR3 DNA: TGTGCCAGCAGTTTTAGGGGGGGGGACAGGATCTACTCCTACGAGCAGTACTTC
V gene: TRBV3-1; clone size: .; J gene: TRBJ2-3; D gene: TRBD2; CDR3 protein: CASSLGTSGGASTDTQYF; CDR3 DNA: TGTGCCAGCAGCCTCGGGACTAGCGGGGGGGCAAGCACAGATACGCAGTATTTT
V gene: TRBV6-5; clone size: .; J gene: TRBJ2-7; D gene: TRBD1; CDR3 protein: CASSRTGVVEQYF; CDR3 DNA: TGTGCCAGCAGTAGGACAGGGGTAGTTGAGCAGTACTTC
V gene: TRBV7-2; clone size: .; J gene: TRBJ1-4; D gene: .; CDR3 protein: CASSLLRGGNEKLFF; CDR3 DNA: TGTGCCAGCAGCTTACTGAGGGGCGGCAATGAAAAACTGTTTTTT
V gene: TRBV20-1; clone size: .; J gene: TRBJ2-7; D gene: .; CDR3 protein: CSVPDGTYEQYF; CDR3 DNA: TGCAGTGTTCCAGACGGAACCTACGAGCAGTACTTC
V gene: TRBV19; clone size: .; J gene: TRBJ2-3; D gene: .; CDR3 protein: CASSSRDGTDTQYF; CDR3 DNA: TGTGCCAGTAGTTCCAGGGACGGCACAGATACGCAGTATTTT
V gene: TRBV5-1; clone size: few; J gene: TRBJ2-1; D gene: TRBD2; CDR3 protein: CASSSGTSSYNEQFF; CDR3 DNA: TGCGCCAGCAGCTCCGGGACTAGCTCCTACAATGAGCAGTTCTTC
V gene: TRBV6-5; clone size: .; J gene: TRBJ1-5; D gene: .; CDR3 protein: CASSPWQGRDQPQHF; CDR3 DNA: TGTGCCAGCAGTCCCTGGCAGGGTAGGGATCAGCCCCAGCATTTT
V gene: TRBV5-1; clone size: .; J gene: TRBJ2-3; D gene: TRBD2; CDR3 protein: CASSWRGGGLAITDTQYF; CDR3 DNA: TGCGCCAGCAGCTGGAGAGGCGGGGGACTAGCGATCACAGATACGCAGTATTTT
V gene: TRBV5-4; clone size: few; J gene: TRBJ2-5; D gene: .; CDR3 protein: CASSLRETQYF; CDR3 DNA: TGTGCCAGCAGCTTGAGAGAGACCCAGTACTTC
V gene: TRBV30; clone size: .; J gene: TRBJ1-1; D gene: .; CDR3 protein: CAWSRRGSEAFF; CDR3 DNA: TGTGCCTGGAGTCGGCGGGGATCCGAAGCTTTCTTT
V gene: TRBV19; clone size: .; J gene: TRBJ2-7; D gene: TRBD1; CDR3 protein: CASSTGQSSYEQYF; CDR3 DNA: TGTGCCAGTAGCACGGGACAGTCATCCTACGAGCAGTACTTC